This TCR beta chain was obtained from a study of blood T cells in healthy people across ages. Broader study findings: Underestimates were what the diversity estimates from one million T cells were considered to be. Among long-lived donors, naive CD4+ cells were more numerous and diversity higher than in aged donors. Older age went with lower TCR beta diversity per million T cells, in a roughly linear way.

The total RNA that was extracted per sample amounted to at least 5.5 micrograms. Primed by a sample-barcoded 5' primer and a J-beta primer mix, a second PCR proceeded for roughly 7 to 12 cycles. TCRdb independently ran MiXCR on the 5' RACE reads; one entry per CDR3 protein. The data show roughly 1.4 million distinct CDR3 sequences, almost 60% seen once. CDR3 length: 13 amino acids. V was trimmed by 5 bases and J by 7 bases, leaving 11 bases between them. Looked up from germline, CDR1 is KGHDR and CDR2 is SFDVKD. Of note for this clonotype: Its target is not known.

J is TRBJ2-1 and V is TRBV24-1, with D hard to call. Sequencing input: blood. The clonotype originates from a man aged 18 to 29 in good health. CDR3 sequence: CATSGRARNEQFF. In DNA form, the CDR3 reads TGTGCCACCAGTGGTAGGGCCAGAAATGAGCAGTTCTTC.